This T cell receptor (beta chain) was recorded in a study of T-cell reconstitution after alpha-beta-depleted transplantation in children. This sample's TCRbeta library carried unique molecular identifier barcodes. TCRdb reprocessed the PCR reads with MiXCR, giving one entry per CDR3 protein. This table has about 200,000 distinct CDR3 sequences, more than 14% appearing once. The table lists this clonotype with many counts. The V end was cut by 1 base, the J end by 2 bases, with 0 bases between. Germline CDR1 and CDR2: SGHDT and YYEEEE. The CDR3 has 11 residues. This chain joins TRBV5-6 and TRBJ1-1; D is undetermined. The receptor was derived from a human donor who donated a stem cell graft to a child with acute lymphoblastic leukemia. The source material was PBMCs from the stem cell graft donor, sampled from the stem cell graft. CDR3 DNA: TGTGCCAGCAGCTTGAACACTGAAGCTTTCTTT. Translation gives CASSLNTEAFF.